Each of the 14 T cell receptor beta chains below was sequenced from the same sample in a study of shared clonotypes between healthy human individuals. CD45RO-negative cells were positively selected for CCR7, leaving out terminally differentiated effector memory CD45RA+ cells. Sequencing used immunoSEQ multiplex PCR; TCRdb keeps in-frame clones, though not all of them. The sample carries around 2,100,000 clones, roughly 95% recorded once. Input material: naive CD8+ T cells sorted from blood. These receptors were taken from a man aged 18 to 29 in good health.

This chain links TRBV4-3 with TRBJ2-3; D not certain. The V end was cut by 0 bases, the J end by 2 bases, with 12 bases between. The CDR3 covers 16 residues. Germline-derived CDR1 and CDR2 are LGHNA and YSLEER. CDR3 amino acids: CASSQDLGKVTDTQYF. CDR3 in DNA: TGCGCCAGCAGCCAAGATTTGGGGAAAGTCACAGATACGCAGTATTTT.

The chain combines TRBV2 with TRBJ1-1; 9 bases match TRBD1. The CDR3 covers 16 residues. With V trimmed by 8 bases and J by 1 base, 11 bases remained unmatched. The germline gives CDR1 SNHLY, CDR2 FYNNEI. The CDR3: CASSVPGQGTNTEAFF. The CDR3 nucleotides are TGTGCCAGCTCAGTTCCGGGACAGGGCACGAACACTGAAGCTTTCTTT.

Regarding this clone: In the same sample, other DNA sequences code for this CDR3. This chain connects TRBV18 to TRBJ2-5; D unclear. V lost 3 bases, J lost 0 bases, and 5 bases lay in between. The CDR3 contains 13 residues. Germline loops: CDR1 KGHSH, CDR2 LQKENI. The CDR3 DNA reads TGTGCCAGCTCACCCCCCTACCAAGAGACCCAGTACTTC. Encoded protein: CASSPPYQETQYF.

The genes are TRBV4-1 and TRBJ2-2, with a weak D call TRBD2 (6 bases). The CDR3 contains 15 residues. Per the germline V gene, CDR1 is MGHRA and CDR2 is YSYEKL. Trimming shortened V by 4 bases and J by 6 bases, and 15 bases separated the two germline ends. The CDR3 nucleotides are TGCGCCAGCAGCCCCTCCCGGGGGTATGCCGGGGAGCTGTTTTTT. It yields the protein CASSPSRGYAGELFF.

The chain uses TRBV4-3 and TRBJ2-5; the match to TRBD1 covers 8 bases. Germline values: CDR1 LGHNA, CDR2 YSLEER. CDR3 size: 14 residues. The V and J ends lost 0 bases and 13 bases, in that order; junction bases with no gene match: 10. The CDR3 sequence: CASSQDNVQGARYF. CDR3 nucleotide sequence: TGCGCCAGCAGCCAAGATAATGTCCAGGGGGCACGGTACTTC.

The rearrangement uses TRBV7-3 and TRBJ2-1, with a possible D match to TRBD2 (6 bases). The germline CDR1 and CDR2 sequences are SGHTA and FQGTGA. The CDR3 is made up of 12 amino acids. V gave up 3 bases and J gave up 9 bases, with 9 bases separating them. The CDR3 loop is CASSFGRGEQFF. As DNA, the CDR3 is TGTGCCAGCAGCTTCGGGCGGGGTGAGCAGTTCTTC.

The rearrangement joins TRBV15 to TRBJ2-7; D possibly corresponds to TRBD1 (5 bases). This CDR3 region has 16 residues. The germline V gene has CDR1 LNHNV and CDR2 YYDKDF (reference sequence). V lost 1 base and J 2 bases, leaving 15 bases between the germline ends. CDR3 loop: CATSRARQGETYEQYF. The CDR3 DNA is TGTGCCACCAGCAGAGCTCGGCAGGGCGAAACCTACGAGCAGTACTTC.

This sequence joins TRBV12-5 and TRBJ1-1; D is possibly TRBD1 (6 bases). Germline assignment: CDR1 LGHNT and CDR2 FRNRAP. The CDR3 is 16 amino acids. Trimming left V 2 bases short and J 7 bases short, with 20 bases between. In DNA form, the CDR3 reads TGTGCTAGTGGTTTGAGTATGTGGTCGGGGGCGGGTGAAGCTTTCTTT. This encodes CASGLSMWSGAGEAFF.

The chain couples TRBV2 to TRBJ1-1; no clear D. V was shortened by 7 bases and J by 1 base, with 10 bases between the two germline ends. This CDR3 spans 13 amino acids. Germline values: CDR1 SNHLY, CDR2 FYNNEI. The CDR3 bases are TGTGCCAGCAAGGAGTTTAAGAACACTGAAGCTTTCTTT. Translated: CASKEFKNTEAFF.

Concerning this clone itself: At the DNA level, this CDR3 is encoded by other sequences in the same sample as well. The CDR3 region has the DNA TGTGCCAGCAGCTTGGCCGGGAGTAACTATGGCTACACCTTC. It encodes CASSLAGSNYGYTF. The chain uses TRBV5-4 and TRBJ1-2, with D uncertain. The length of the CDR3 is 14 residues. Trimming took 0 bases from V and 1 from J, leaving 7 bases between them. The germline V gene has CDR1 SGHNT and CDR2 YYREEE (reference sequence).

The genes are TRBV2 and TRBJ2-1; 10 positions match TRBD2. Germline V lookup: CDR1 SNHLY, CDR2 FYNNEI. The CDR3 covers 18 residues. Unmatched junction bases numbered 9, after V lost 4 bases and J lost 0 bases. The DNA of the CDR3 is TGTGCCAGCAGTGTGAGGACTAGCGGTCTCGTCTCCTACAATGAGCAGTTCTTC. This translates into CASSVRTSGLVSYNEQFF. Full variable domain (outside the CDR3, taken from reference TRBV2 and TRBJ2-1): EPEVTQTPSHQVTQMGQEVILRCVPISNHLYFYWYRQILGQKVEFLVSFYNNEISEKSEIFDDQFSVERPDGSNFTLKIRSTKLEDSAMYFCASSVRTSGLVSYNEQFFGPGTRLTVL.

The chain recombines TRBV25-1 with TRBJ2-1; 7 nucleotides agree with TRBD2. The V gene's germline CDR1 is MGHDK and CDR2 SYGVNS. Trimming cost V 2 bases and J 6 bases; bases outside gene matches: 7. The CDR3 has 15 amino acids. The CDR3: CASSEVAGVGNEQFF. The DNA of the CDR3 is TGTGCCAGCAGTGAAGTGGCGGGAGTTGGCAATGAGCAGTTCTTC.

The table lists this clone with a few counts. The V call is TRBV5-1, the J call TRBJ2-2; D tentatively reads TRBD1 or TRBD2 (5 bases each). CDR1 SGHRS and CDR2 YFSETQ come from the germline V gene. CDR3 length: 16 amino acids. V was trimmed by 3 bases and J by 0 bases, leaving 12 bases between them. CDR3 DNA: TGCGCCAGCAGCTCTGAGGGGACCGCGAACACCGGGGAGCTGTTTTTT. Its protein product is CASSSEGTANTGELFF.

The V call is TRBV7-6, the J call TRBJ2-2; weak D call: TRBD2 (5 bases). Germline CDR1 is SGHVS and CDR2 is FNYEAQ. The CDR3 length is 14 residues. V lost 1 base to trimming and J lost 4 bases, with 7 bases between them. This chain's CDR3 is CASSLGGATGELFF. CDR3 nucleotide sequence: TGTGCCAGCAGCTTAGGGGGAGCCACCGGGGAGCTGTTTTTT.